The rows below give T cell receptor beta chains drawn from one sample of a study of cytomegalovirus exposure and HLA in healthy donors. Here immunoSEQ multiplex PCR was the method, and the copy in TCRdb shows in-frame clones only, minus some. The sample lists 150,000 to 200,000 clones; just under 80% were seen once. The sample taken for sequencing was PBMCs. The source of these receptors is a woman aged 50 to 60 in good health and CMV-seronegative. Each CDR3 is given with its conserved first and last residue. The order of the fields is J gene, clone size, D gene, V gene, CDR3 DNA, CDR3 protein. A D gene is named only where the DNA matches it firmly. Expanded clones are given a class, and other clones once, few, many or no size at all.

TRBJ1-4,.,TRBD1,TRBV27,TGTGCCAGCAGAGAGACAGGGCTGCGAAAACTGTTTTTT,CASRETGLRKLFF
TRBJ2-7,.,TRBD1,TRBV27,TGTGCCAGCAGTTTGGCAGGGGGCTCGATTTACGAGCAGTACTTC,CASSLAGGSIYEQYF
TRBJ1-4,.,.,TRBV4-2,TGTGCCAGCAGCCAAGCCCTTGATGAAAAACTGTTTTTT,CASSQALDEKLFF
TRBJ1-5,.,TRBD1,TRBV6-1,TGTGCCAGCAGTGAAGCGCATACAGGGGGCAATCAGCCCCAGCATTTT,CASSEAHTGGNQPQHF
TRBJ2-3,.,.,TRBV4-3,TGCGCCAGCAGCCAAGACTTCGAGGGCACAGATACGCAGTATTTT,CASSQDFEGTDTQYF
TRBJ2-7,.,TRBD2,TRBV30,TGTGCCTGGAGCGGGGGGCGGGAGGAATACGAGCAGTACTTC,CAWSGGREEYEQYF
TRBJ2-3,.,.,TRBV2,TGTGCCAGCAGTGAGGAGTGGCAGGGTAGAGATACGCAGTATTTT,CASSEEWQGRDTQYF
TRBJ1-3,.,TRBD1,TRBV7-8,TGTGCCAGCAGCTTACGCTTGGGGTGGGACAGGCTCTCTGGAAACACCATATATTTT,CASSLRLGWDRLSGNTIYF
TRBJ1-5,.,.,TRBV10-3,TGTGCCATCAGTGGGGCAGATAGCAATCAGCCCCAGCATTTT,CAISGADSNQPQHF
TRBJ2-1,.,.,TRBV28,TGTGCCAGCAGTTACCTTTCAGGGGAGAATGAGCAGTTCTTC,CASSYLSGENEQFF
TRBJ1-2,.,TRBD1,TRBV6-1,TGTGCCAGCAGTCGGACAGGATCCCCTAACTATGGCTACACCTTC,CASSRTGSPNYGYTF
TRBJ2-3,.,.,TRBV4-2,TGTGCCAGCAGCCAAGATCTTCTAGCTTCAGGTACGCAGTATTTT,CASSQDLLASGTQYF
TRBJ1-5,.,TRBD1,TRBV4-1,TGCGCCAGCAGCCAAGCGCGGGGGACAGGTGGCAATCAGCCCCAGCATTTT,CASSQARGTGGNQPQHF
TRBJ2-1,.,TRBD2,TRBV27,TGTGCCAGCAGTTCCCGACTAGCGGGATCCTACAATGAGCAGTTCTTC,CASSSRLAGSYNEQFF
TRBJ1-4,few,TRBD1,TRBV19,TGTGCCAGTAGTATTCGGCAGGGGGCAAAAGAAAAACTGTTTTTT,CASSIRQGAKEKLFF
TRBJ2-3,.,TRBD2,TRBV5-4,TGTGCCAGCAGCACTAGACTAGCGGGAGGAACAGATACGCAGTATTTT,CASSTRLAGGTDTQYF
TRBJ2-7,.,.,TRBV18,TGTGCCAGCTCACCAATGACAGACTCCTACGAGCAGTACTTC,CASSPMTDSYEQYF
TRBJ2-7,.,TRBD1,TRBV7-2,TGTGCCAGCAGCTCCCAGACAGGGACCTACGAGCAGTACTTC,CASSSQTGTYEQYF
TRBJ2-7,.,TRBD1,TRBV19,TGTGCCAGTAGCCACCCAAATCCAGGGGGCTTCGAGCAGTACTTC,CASSHPNPGGFEQYF
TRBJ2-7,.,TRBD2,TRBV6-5,TGTGCCAGCAGTTCACGGACTAGCGGGAGCTACGAGCAGTACTTC,CASSSRTSGSYEQYF
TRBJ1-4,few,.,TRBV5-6,TGTGCCAGCAGCTCGTGGACAGCCGCGGCTAATGAAAAACTGTTTTTT,CASSSWTAAANEKLFF
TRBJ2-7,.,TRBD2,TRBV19,TGTGCCAGTAGTCCTAGCGGTCCTCGGCAGTACTTC,CASSPSGPRQYF
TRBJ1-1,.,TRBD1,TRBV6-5,TGTGCCAGCAATCCCAGACAGGGTTGGGGTGAAGCTTTCTTT,CASNPRQGWGEAFF
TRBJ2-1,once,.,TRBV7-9,TGTGCCAGCAGCTTAGATTGGGGCAGCTCCTACAATGAGCAGTTCTTC,CASSLDWGSSYNEQFF
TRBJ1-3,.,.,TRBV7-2,TGTGCCAGCAGCCTACAGGGCCGTGGAAACATCATATATTTT,CASSLQGRGNIIYF
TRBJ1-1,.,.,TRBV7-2,TGTGCCAGCAGCTTGACAGGAATGAACACTGAAGCTTTCTTT,CASSLTGMNTEAFF
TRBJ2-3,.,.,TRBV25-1,TGTGCCAGCATCGAACAGGGAGGCACAGATACGCAGTATTTT,CASIEQGGTDTQYF
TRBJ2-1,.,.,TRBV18,TGTGCCAGCTCACCAGCGACAGGCCCCCAAGCGCAGTTCTTC,CASSPATGPQAQFF
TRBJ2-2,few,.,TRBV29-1,TGCAGCGTTGTGACAGATAACACCGGGGAGCTGTTTTTT,CSVVTDNTGELFF
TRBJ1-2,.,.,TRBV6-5,TGTGCCAGCAGTTACTCGGGGCAGGCTTATGGCTACACCTTC,CASSYSGQAYGYTF
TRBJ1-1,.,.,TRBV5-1,TGCGCCAGCAGCTACAGGGTACTGAACACTGAAGCTTTCTTT,CASSYRVLNTEAFF
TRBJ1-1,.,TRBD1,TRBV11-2,TGTGCCAGCAGCTACCGGACAGGGAGGGACACTGAAGCTTTCTTT,CASSYRTGRDTEAFF
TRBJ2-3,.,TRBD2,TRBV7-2,TGTGCCAGCAGCTTAGGGGGACTAGCGGGAGTGGATACGCAGTATTTT,CASSLGGLAGVDTQYF
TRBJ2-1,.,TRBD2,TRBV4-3,TGCGCCAGCAGCCAAGGGCCGCGCCTAGCGGCTTACAATGAGCAGTTCTTC,CASSQGPRLAAYNEQFF
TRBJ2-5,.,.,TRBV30,TGTGCCTGGAGTTACCGGGAGAGAGAGACCCAGTACTTC,CAWSYRERETQYF
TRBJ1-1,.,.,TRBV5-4,TGTGCCAGCAGCTTGGTTCACGGGAACACTGAAGCTTTCTTT,CASSLVHGNTEAFF
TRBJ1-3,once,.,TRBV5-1,TGCGCCAGCAGGTCTTCTGGAAACACCATATATTTT,CASRSSGNTIYF
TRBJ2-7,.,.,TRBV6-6,TGTGCCAGCAGTTACAGCAGGGGCGAAAACTACGAGCAGTACTTC,CASSYSRGENYEQYF
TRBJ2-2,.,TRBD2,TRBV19,TGTGCCAGTAGTATCACTAGCGGGAGGGGCACCGGGGAGCTGTTTTTT,CASSITSGRGTGELFF
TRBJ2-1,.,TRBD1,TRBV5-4,TGTGCCAGCAGCTTAGGGACAGGGGGGTCCGTGCATGAGCAGTTCTTC,CASSLGTGGSVHEQFF
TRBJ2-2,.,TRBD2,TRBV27,TGTGCCAGCAGTCTCCGACTGGGCGGGAGGTCGAACACCGGGGAGCTGTTTTTT,CASSLRLGGRSNTGELFF
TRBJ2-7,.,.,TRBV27,TGTGCCAGCGGCCACTACGAGCAGTACTTC,CASGHYEQYF
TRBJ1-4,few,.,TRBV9,TGTGCCAGCAGCGTAGAGACAGGAGAAAAACTGTTTTTT,CASSVETGEKLFF